Each of the 7 T cell receptor beta chains below was sequenced from the same sample in a study of blood T cell repertoires in COVID-19. Assay used: immunoSEQ multiplex PCR; TCRdb lists only in-frame clones, some missing. The sample has tens of thousands of clones; about 86% are singletons. The sequenced sample consisted of peripheral blood. The receptors originated from a man between 65 and 80 years old with acute or convalescent COVID-19.

This chain joins TRBV5-8 and TRBJ1-4; weak D call: TRBD1 (5 bases). Trimming pared 0 bases from V and 8 bases from J, leaving 14 bases between. CDR3 length: 15 residues. Germline CDR1 SGHTS, CDR2 YDEGEE. CDR3: CASSLGGDVEEKLFF. DNA of the CDR3: TGTGCCAGCAGCTTGGGGGGGGACGTGGAAGAAAAACTGTTTTTT.

The chain joins TRBV9 to TRBJ2-3, with 7 bases identical to TRBD2. Unmatched junction bases numbered 12, after V lost 4 bases and J lost 1 base. The germline CDR1 and CDR2 sequences are SGDLS and YYNGEE. The CDR3 runs 17 residues. The CDR3 is CASSPPGGSRGTDTQYF. The CDR3 nucleotides read TGTGCCAGCAGCCCCCCGGGCGGGAGTAGGGGCACAGATACGCAGTATTTT.

The chain joins TRBV7-6 to TRBJ1-3; D remains ambiguous. The CDR3 contains 17 residues. V was trimmed by 5 bases and J by 0 bases, leaving 17 bases between them. Germline V CDR1 and CDR2: SGHVS, FNYEAQ. Here the CDR3 reads CASSEAPNSPSGNTIYF. The CDR3 DNA reads TGTGCCAGCAGCGAGGCCCCGAACTCCCCCTCTGGAAACACCATATATTTT.

The J gene is TRBJ1-1, the V gene TRBV28, with D maybe TRBD1 (6 bases). Trimming took off 5 bases at V and 1 base at J, with 17 bases between the two ends. Germline loops: CDR1 MDHEN, CDR2 SYDVKM. This CDR3 is 16 amino acids long. The CDR3 DNA follows: TGTGCCAGCAGTCTGACAGGCTTCCTTCCGAACACTGAAGCTTTCTTT. Amino acids: CASSLTGFLPNTEAFF.

This chain connects TRBV4-1 to TRBJ2-1; TRBD2 agrees at 14 bases. The CDR3 totals 16 residues. With 1 base clipped from V and 7 bases from J, the junction kept 3 bases outside the gene matches. Germline assignment: CDR1 MGHRA and CDR2 YSYEKL. The CDR3 DNA sequence: TGCGCCAGCAGCCAAGGCGGGACTAGCGGGGGAAATGAGCAGTTCTTC. Translation: CASSQGGTSGGNEQFF.

This clone was seen more than once but under ten times. The genes are TRBV5-4 and TRBJ2-7; no clear D gene. V lost 4 bases, J lost 3 bases, and 11 bases lay in between. The CDR3 is 13 amino acids. The germline CDR1 and CDR2 sequences are SGHNT and YYREEE (reference sequence). CDR3 bases: TGTGCCAGCAGCCGGTCCCTTGACTACGAGCAGTACTTC. Protein: CASSRSLDYEQYF.

The chain uses TRBV19 and TRBJ2-1, with 7 bases fitting TRBD1. Germline V gene lookup returns CDR1 LNHDA and CDR2 SQIVND (reference sequence). V was pared by 7 bases and J by 5 bases, with 8 bases of the junction left unmatched. The CDR3 totals 14 residues. CDR3: CASTAGTVNNEQFF. The DNA of the CDR3 is TGTGCCAGTACCGCCGGGACAGTCAACAATGAGCAGTTCTTC.